This passage covers 26 T cell receptor beta chains from one sample sequenced in a study of T cell responses to AZD1222 COVID-19 vaccine. Some clones are missing from TCRdb's copy, which holds only in-frame ones; the method was immunoSEQ multiplex PCR. This table holds some 100,000 clones, around 90% found once. Material: peripheral blood, obtained on day 0 of AZD1222 vaccination. Receptor source: an adult in good health.

The chain uses TRBV3-1 (or the pseudogene TRBV3-2) and TRBJ1-3; D is uncertain. This CDR3 has 15 amino acids. The V and J ends lost 3 bases and 0 bases respectively, with 9 bases between them. The V gene's germline CDR1 is LGHDT and CDR2 YNNKEL (reference sequence). The CDR3 is CASSQEYLSGNTIYF. As DNA, the CDR3 is TGTGCCAGCAGCCAGGAGTACCTCTCTGGAAACACCATATATTTT.

CDR3 in DNA: TGTGCCAGCAGCGCTCGATCGGGCTCCTACAATGAGCAGTTCTTC. This translates into CASSARSGSYNEQFF. The rearrangement links TRBV11-2 to TRBJ2-1; no firm D call. The CDR3 sequence is 15 residues long. The germline V gene encodes CDR1 SGHAT and CDR2 FQNNGV. V was shortened by 5 bases and J by 0 bases, with 11 bases between the two germline ends.

The chain has TRBV4-1 and TRBJ1-4, with a tentative D call TRBD1 (6 bases). This CDR3 is built from 16 residues. Germline CDR1 MGHRA, CDR2 YSYEKL. Trimming took 5 bases from V and 5 from J, leaving 18 bases between them. DNA for the CDR3: TGCGCCAGCAGCGACAGAACCGGGGGCAGGAATGAAAAACTGTTTTTT. This sequence encodes CASSDRTGGRNEKLFF.

The rearrangement links TRBV5-6 to TRBJ2-3; D perhaps matches TRBD2 (6 bases). This CDR3 is 14 amino acids long. The V end lost 3 bases, the J end lost 3 bases, and 11 bases lay between the germline ends. The germline V gene has CDR1 SGHDT and CDR2 YYEEEE. The CDR3 nucleotides are TGTGCCAGCAGCTCGGGACTGGAAACAGATACGCAGTATTTT. This codes for CASSSGLETDTQYF.

CDR3 nucleotide sequence: TGTGCCAGCAGCTTACGTAGCGGGGTCTACAATGAGCAGTTCTTC. Amino acid sequence: CASSLRSGVYNEQFF. The chain has TRBV7-6 and TRBJ2-1; TRBD2 matches at 8 bases. V was pared by 2 bases and J by 3 bases, with 3 bases of the junction left unmatched. From germline, CDR1 is SGHVS and CDR2 FNYEAQ. The CDR3 consists of 15 residues.

This chain uses TRBV7-2 with TRBJ1-2; D is possibly TRBD1 (6 bases). The CDR3 runs 14 residues. The V gene lost 3 bases and the J gene lost 4 bases, with 12 bases spanning the gap. Germline CDR1 and CDR2: SGHTA and FQGNSA. CDR3 coding DNA: TGTGCCAGCAGCTTGAGGACAGATAGCTATGGCTACACCTTC. Its translation is CASSLRTDSYGYTF. Complete variable domain (other parts from reference TRBV7-2 and TRBJ1-2): GAGVSQSPSNKVTEKGKDVELRCDPISGHTALYWYRQSLGQGLEFLIYFQGNSAPDKSGLPSDRFSAERTGGSVSTLTIQRTQQEDSAVYLCASSLRTDSYGYTFGSGTRLTVV.

This clone was observed a few times. The gene calls are TRBV29-1 and TRBJ2-2; D remains ambiguous. Germline loops: CDR1 SQVTM, CDR2 ANQGSEA. V lost 4 bases, J lost 1 base, and 10 bases lay in between. This CDR3 is 14 amino acids long. CDR3 nucleotide sequence: TGCAGCGTTGGGACCGCAGAGAACACCGGGGAGCTGTTTTTT. Protein: CSVGTAENTGELFF.

The V and J genes are TRBV7-2 and TRBJ2-7, with TRBD1 as a possible D gene (6 bases). V was cut by 4 bases and J by 7 bases, with 17 bases left in between. The CDR3 totals 14 residues. Germline lookup yields CDR1 SGHTA and CDR2 FQGNSA. CDR3 nucleotides: TGTGCCAGCAGCTCGGGACACACCTTAAGGGAGCAGTACTTC. It encodes CASSSGHTLREQYF. The full variable domain, rest sourced from reference TRBV7-2 and TRBJ2-7, is GAGVSQSPSNKVTEKGKDVELRCDPISGHTALYWYRQSLGQGLEFLIYFQGNSAPDKSGLPSDRFSAERTGGSVSTLTIQRTQQEDSAVYLCASSSGHTLREQYFGPGTRLTVT.

J is TRBJ1-2 and V is TRBV5-4, with TRBD1 identical over 8 bases. Looked up from germline, CDR1 is SGHNT and CDR2 is YYREEE (reference sequence). The CDR3 contains 14 residues. V lost 4 bases, J lost 7 bases, and 9 bases stayed unmatched. The CDR3 protein is CASSPVRGQVGYTF. Here the CDR3 DNA reads TGTGCCAGCAGCCCAGTCAGGGGGCAGGTTGGCTACACCTTC. The whole variable domain, filled in from reference TRBV5-4 and TRBJ1-2, reads ETGVTQSPTHLIKTRGQQVTLRCSSQSGHNTVSWYQQALGQGPQFIFQYYREEENGRGNFPPRFSGLQFPNYSSELNVNALELDDSALYLCASSPVRGQVGYTFGSGTRLTVV.

This rearrangement joins TRBV5-8 to TRBJ1-5, with a weak D call TRBD1 (5 bases). The V gene lost 3 bases and the J gene lost 5 bases, with 15 bases spanning the gap. This CDR3 spans 15 amino acids. Germline-derived CDR1 and CDR2 are SGHTS and YDEGEE. For the CDR3, the DNA is TGTGCCAGCAGCTATGACAGTAACTTTTATCAGCCCCAGCATTTT. This codes for CASSYDSNFYQPQHF.

The rearrangement links TRBV4-1 to TRBJ1-1; D call uncertain. The CDR3 has 17 amino acids. With 1 base removed from V and 5 bases from J, the gap between germline ends came to 20 bases. Germline V gene sequence: CDR1 MGHRA, CDR2 YSYEKL. CDR3 DNA sequence: TGCGCCAGCAGCCAAGGCCCTGGTGCCAGCCTGGGGACTGAAGCTTTCTTT. Translation: CASSQGPGASLGTEAFF.

The chain combines TRBV9 with TRBJ1-2; 7 positions match TRBD1. The CDR3 has 15 residues. Looked up from germline, CDR1 is SGDLS and CDR2 is YYNGEE. The V gene end was trimmed by 3 bases and the J gene end by 4 bases; junction bases not matched to a gene: 9. The DNA for the CDR3 is TGTGCCAGCAGCGCGGGACAGCCGGAGATCTATGGCTACACCTTC. Translation gives CASSAGQPEIYGYTF. The full variable domain, in which reference TRBV9 and TRBJ1-2 provide the parts outside the CDR3, is DSGVTQTPKHLITATGQRVTLRCSPRSGDLSVYWYQQSLDQGLQFLIQYYNGEERAKGNILERFSAQQFPDLHSELNLSSLELGDSALYFCASSAGQPEIYGYTFGSGTRLTVV.

The rearrangement joins TRBV18 to TRBJ1-3; no reliable D call. CDR1 and CDR2 from the germline V gene are KGHSH and LQKENI. The germline V and J ends were trimmed by 2 bases and 8 bases, with 16 bases remaining between them. This CDR3 comprises 15 residues. CDR3 sequence (DNA): TGTGCCAGCTCACCAAACGGCCTCGTCAGCGACACCATATATTTT. Translating it yields CASSPNGLVSDTIYF.

This chain uses TRBV5-4 with TRBJ1-1; tentative D call: TRBD1 (5 bases). This CDR3 has 14 amino acids. V was cut by 5 bases and J by 1 base, with 12 bases left in between. Germline V gives CDR1 SGHNT, CDR2 YYREEE (reference sequence). CDR3 region: CASSPRQWNTEAFF. For the CDR3, the DNA is TGTGCCAGCAGTCCCCGACAGTGGAACACTGAAGCTTTCTTT.

The V gene is TRBV7-9, the J gene TRBJ1-4; TRBD1 aligns across 11 bases. Germline CDR1 and CDR2: SEHNR and FQNEAQ (reference sequence). The junction had 8 bases not matched to a gene; V was cut back by 3 bases and J by 5 bases. The CDR3 has 17 amino acids. The CDR3 nucleotides read TGTGCCAGCAGCTTTCCGGGACAGGGGGTCCAAAATGAAAAACTGTTTTTT. This sequence encodes CASSFPGQGVQNEKLFF.

This chain uses TRBV3-1 (or the pseudogene TRBV3-2) with TRBJ2-7; D unresolved. Between the trimmed V and J ends, which lost 4 bases and 2 bases, there was a span of 9 bases. Germline CDR1 LGHDT, CDR2 YNNKEL (reference sequence). This CDR3 contains 13 residues. The CDR3, as DNA: TGTGCCAGCAGCCGCCACCTAGCCTACGAGCAGTACTTC. Its protein product is CASSRHLAYEQYF.

V and J are TRBV5-4 and TRBJ1-6; no definite D call. The germline V gene has CDR1 SGHNT and CDR2 YYREEE (reference sequence). V gave up 0 bases and J gave up 11 bases, with 21 bases separating them. This CDR3 comprises 17 residues. The CDR3 DNA reads TGTGCCAGCAGCTTGGACCCTGGACGTGCCGTCACGACACCCCTCCACTTT. Amino acids: CASSLDPGRAVTTPLHF.

This clone was detected many times. The chain carries TRBV6-2 or TRBV6-3 and TRBJ1-1; D is uncertain. The CDR3 is 15 amino acids. Germline values: CDR1 MNHEY, CDR2 SVGEGT. V was trimmed by 1 base and J by 6 bases, leaving 15 bases between them. The CDR3 here is CASSYFGPFPAEAFF. The CDR3 nucleotides are TGTGCCAGCAGTTACTTCGGACCGTTCCCGGCTGAAGCTTTCTTT.

This chain joins TRBV3-1 (or the pseudogene TRBV3-2) and TRBJ1-4, with a tentative D call TRBD1 (5 bases). Trimming took off 0 bases at V and 8 bases at J, with 16 bases between the two ends. Germline CDR1 is LGHDT and CDR2 is YNNKEL (reference sequence). The CDR3 is 16 residues long. CDR3 nucleotides: TGTGCCAGCAGCCAAGATCCTAGGGGACGAGAAGAAAAACTGTTTTTT. Translating gives CASSQDPRGREEKLFF.

V usage is TRBV6-6 and J usage is TRBJ1-4, with 10 bases identical to TRBD1. Per the germline V gene, CDR1 is MNHNY and CDR2 is SVGAGI (reference sequence). The CDR3 extends over 14 amino acids. J lost 5 bases, V lost 8 bases, and 5 bases had no gene match. As DNA, the CDR3 is TGTGCCAGCCTACCGGGACAGGGGAATGAAAAACTGTTTTTT. Protein: CASLPGQGNEKLFF.

This clone showed up just once. The chain employs TRBV2 and TRBJ2-1; D call uncertain. From germline, CDR1 is SNHLY and CDR2 FYNNEI. V shed 4 bases and J shed 9 bases, with 16 bases lying between them. CDR3 length: 14 amino acids. The DNA for the CDR3 is TGTGCCAGCAGTGGCCCTGTCCAAAGCCTTGAGCAGTTCTTC. It codes for CASSGPVQSLEQFF.

This chain links TRBV27 with TRBJ2-1, with D unresolved. V lost 5 bases to trimming and J lost 0 bases, with 11 bases between them. The germline V gene has CDR1 MNHEY and CDR2 SMNVEV (reference sequence). The CDR3 has 15 residues. CDR3 in amino acids: CASSRTISSYNEQFF. Written as DNA, the CDR3 is TGTGCCAGCAGTCGTACAATTAGCTCCTACAATGAGCAGTTCTTC.

This chain uses TRBV7-9 with TRBJ2-5; D is uncertain. This CDR3 is 12 amino acids long. Trimming removed 3 bases from V and 4 bases from J, with 6 bases in between. Per germline, CDR1 SEHNR and CDR2 FQNEAQ (reference sequence). CDR3 coding DNA: TGTGCCAGCAGCTTCGGGTTAGAGACCCAGTACTTC. Protein sequence: CASSFGLETQYF.

The J gene is TRBJ1-1, the V gene TRBV6-6; D unclear. Germline V CDR1 and CDR2: MNHNY, SVGAGI (reference sequence). V was trimmed by 11 bases and J by 7 bases, leaving 23 bases between them. The CDR3 contains 14 residues. The CDR3 DNA follows: TGTGCCGCCTCCTCATTGCGGATAGTTTATGAAGCTTTCTTT. The encoded protein is CAASSLRIVYEAFF.

The gene calls are TRBV18 and TRBJ2-7; no firm D call. The V end lost 0 bases, the J end lost 5 bases, and 14 bases lay between the germline ends. Per germline, CDR1 KGHSH and CDR2 LQKENI. This CDR3 is built from 15 residues. As DNA, the CDR3 is TGTGCCAGCTCACCACCGGGCAGAGAGTTACACGAGCAGTACTTC. This codes for CASSPPGRELHEQYF.

The J gene is TRBJ1-1, the V gene TRBV4-1; perhaps TRBD1 as D (5 bases). Germline assignment: CDR1 MGHRA and CDR2 YSYEKL. The CDR3 spans 15 residues. Between the trimmed V and J ends, which lost 2 bases and 5 bases, there was a span of 15 bases. This CDR3 reads CASSQTGTQRTEAFF. The CDR3 region has the DNA TGCGCCAGCAGCCAAACCGGGACCCAGAGGACTGAAGCTTTCTTT.